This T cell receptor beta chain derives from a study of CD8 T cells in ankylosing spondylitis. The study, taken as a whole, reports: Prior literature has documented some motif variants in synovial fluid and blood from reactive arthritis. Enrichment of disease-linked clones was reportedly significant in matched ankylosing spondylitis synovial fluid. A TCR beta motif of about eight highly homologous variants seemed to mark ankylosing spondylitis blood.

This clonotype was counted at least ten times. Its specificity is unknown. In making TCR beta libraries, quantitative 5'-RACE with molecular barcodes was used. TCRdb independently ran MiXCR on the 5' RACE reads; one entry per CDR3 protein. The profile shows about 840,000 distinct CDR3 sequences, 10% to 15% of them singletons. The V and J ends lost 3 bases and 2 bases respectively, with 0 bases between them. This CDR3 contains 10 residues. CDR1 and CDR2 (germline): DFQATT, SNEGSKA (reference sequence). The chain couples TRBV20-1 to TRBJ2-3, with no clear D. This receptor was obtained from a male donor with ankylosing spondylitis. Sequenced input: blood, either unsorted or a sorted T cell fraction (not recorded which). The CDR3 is CSASTDTQYF. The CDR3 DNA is TGCAGTGCTAGCACAGATACGCAGTATTTT.